The clone carrying this TCR beta chain has just one count. As yet, its antigen is unknown. PCR involved 60 Vbeta and 13 Jbeta primers. Profiling relied on immunoSEQ multiplex PCR, and the TCRdb table lists in-frame clones only, not all of them. This table has roughly 190,000 clones, roughly 77% appearing once. The data derive from a study of cytomegalovirus exposure and HLA in healthy donors. Background on the study: HLA-typed donors were the source of about 85 million unique TCRs held in an early data release.

CDR1 is MNHNS, CDR2 SASEGT, per germline. V was pared by 0 bases and J by 5 bases, with 8 bases of the junction left unmatched. The CDR3 length is 18 residues. General study findings and limits: No immune exposure information besides CMV serostatus was available. TCR beta chains numbering more than 150 were designated cytomegalovirus-associated.

The specimen sequenced was PBMCs. The rearrangement joins TRBV6-1 to TRBJ2-5; 14 positions agree with TRBD2. The receptor's source is a man aged 40-49 years in good health and CMV-seropositive. CDR3 coding DNA: TGTGCCAGCAGTGAAGCCGGGACTAGCGGGAGCGGTTGGGAGACCCAGTACTTC. Residues: CASSEAGTSGSGWETQYF.